The 2 T cell receptor beta chains given below trace back to one sample, sequenced in a study of CD8+CD57+ T cells in acquired aplastic anemia. The template for TCR beta VDJ and CDR3 sequence profiling was genomic DNA. In TCRdb, the reads were re-called with MiXCR into one record per CDR3 protein. The table records 150,000 to 200,000 distinct CDR3 sequences, just under 65% of them present only once. Material for sequencing was sorted CD4+, CD8+, or CD8+CD57+ T cells (not recorded which) from PBMCs. The receptors were sampled from a human donor in good health.

The table lists this clonotype with many counts. This sequence joins TRBV19 and TRBJ2-7; tentatively, D is TRBD1 (6 bases). The V end lost 5 bases, the J end lost 4 bases, and 12 bases lay between the germline ends. This CDR3 spans 13 amino acids. The germline V gene encodes CDR1 LNHDA and CDR2 SQIVND (reference sequence). The CDR3 sequence is CASSWGTQYEQYF. CDR3 DNA: TGTGCCAGTAGTTGGGGGACACAATACGAGCAGTACTTC. Supplemented by reference TRBV19 and TRBJ2-7, the full variable domain reads DGGITQSPKYLFRKEGQNVTLSCEQNLNHDAMYWYRQDPGQGLRLIYYSQIVNDFQKGDIAEGYSVSREKKESFPLTVTSAQKNPTAFYLCASSWGTQYEQYFGPGTRLTVT.

The chain links TRBV2 to TRBJ1-1; a possible D gene is TRBD1 (5 bases). CDR3 length: 13 amino acids. The V end was cut by 6 bases, the J end by 7 bases, with 15 bases between. In germline, CDR1 is SNHLY, CDR2 FYNNEI. CDR3 nucleotide sequence: TGTGCCAGCAGCAATCCCCCGGGGGGTGAAGCTTTCTTT. Translation gives CASSNPPGGEAFF.